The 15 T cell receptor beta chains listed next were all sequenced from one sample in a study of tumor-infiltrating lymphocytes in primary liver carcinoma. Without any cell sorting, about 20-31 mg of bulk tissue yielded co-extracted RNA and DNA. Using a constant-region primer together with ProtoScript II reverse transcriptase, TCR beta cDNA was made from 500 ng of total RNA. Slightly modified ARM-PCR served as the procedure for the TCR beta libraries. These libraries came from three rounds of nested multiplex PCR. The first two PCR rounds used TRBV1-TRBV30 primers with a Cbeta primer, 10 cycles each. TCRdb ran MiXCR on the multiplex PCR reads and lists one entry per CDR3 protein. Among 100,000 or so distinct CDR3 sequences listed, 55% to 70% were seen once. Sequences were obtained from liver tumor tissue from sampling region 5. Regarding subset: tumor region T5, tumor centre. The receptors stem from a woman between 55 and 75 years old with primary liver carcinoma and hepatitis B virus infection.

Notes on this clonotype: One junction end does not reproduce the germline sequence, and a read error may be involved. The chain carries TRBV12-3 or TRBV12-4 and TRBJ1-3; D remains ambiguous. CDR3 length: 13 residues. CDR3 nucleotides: TGTGCCGGCAGTTTTTATGGTGGAAATACCATATATTTT. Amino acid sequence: CAGSFYGGNTIYF.

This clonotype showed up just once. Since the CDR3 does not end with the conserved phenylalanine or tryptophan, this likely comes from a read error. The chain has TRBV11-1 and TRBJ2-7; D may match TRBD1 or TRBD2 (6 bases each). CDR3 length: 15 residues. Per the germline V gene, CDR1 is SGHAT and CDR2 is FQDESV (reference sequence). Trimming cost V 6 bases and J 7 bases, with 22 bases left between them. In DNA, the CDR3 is TGTGCCAGCAGACCTCGGACAGCAGGACTACGTGAGCAGTACCTC. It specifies CASRPRTAGLREQYL.

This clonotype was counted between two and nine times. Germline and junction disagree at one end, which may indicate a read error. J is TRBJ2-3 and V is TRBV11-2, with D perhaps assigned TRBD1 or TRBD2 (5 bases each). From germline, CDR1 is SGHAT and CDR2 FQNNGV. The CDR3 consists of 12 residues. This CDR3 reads CVSSLGDGTQYF. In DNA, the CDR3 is TGTGTCAGCAGCTTAGGGGACGGCACGCAATATTTT.

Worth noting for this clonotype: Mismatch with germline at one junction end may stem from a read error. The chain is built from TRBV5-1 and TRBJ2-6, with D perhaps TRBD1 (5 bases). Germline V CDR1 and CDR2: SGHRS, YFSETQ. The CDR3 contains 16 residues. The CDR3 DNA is TGCGCCAGCAGCTTGCCAGAACAGTCTGGGGCCAACGTCCTAACTTTC. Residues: CASSLPEQSGANVLTF.

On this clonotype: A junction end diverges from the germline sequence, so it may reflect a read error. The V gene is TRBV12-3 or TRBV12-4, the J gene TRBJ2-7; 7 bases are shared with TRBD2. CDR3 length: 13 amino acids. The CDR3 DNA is TGTGCCAGCACAGCCAGCGGGGCCCACGGGCAGCACTTC. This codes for CASTASGAHGQHF.

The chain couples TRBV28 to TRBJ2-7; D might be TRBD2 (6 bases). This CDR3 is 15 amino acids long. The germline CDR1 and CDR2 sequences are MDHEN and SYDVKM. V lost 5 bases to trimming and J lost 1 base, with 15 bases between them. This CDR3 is CASSAQTGLSYEQYF. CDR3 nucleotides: TGTGCCAGCAGTGCCCAAACCGGACTATCCTACGAGCAGTACTTC.

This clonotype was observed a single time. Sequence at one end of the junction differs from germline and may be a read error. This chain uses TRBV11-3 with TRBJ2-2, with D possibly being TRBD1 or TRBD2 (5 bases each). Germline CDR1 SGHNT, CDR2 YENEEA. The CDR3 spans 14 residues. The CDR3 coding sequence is TGTGCCGGCAGCTTGGGCCGAGGGACCGGGGAGCTGCTTTTT. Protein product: CAGSLGRGTGELLF. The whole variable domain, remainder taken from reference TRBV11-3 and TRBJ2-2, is EAGVVQSPRYKIIEKKQPVAFWCNPISGHNTLYWYLQNLGQGPELLIRYENEEAVDDSQLPKDRFSAERLKGVDSTLKIQPAELGDSAVYLCAGSLGRGTGELLFGEGSRLTVL.

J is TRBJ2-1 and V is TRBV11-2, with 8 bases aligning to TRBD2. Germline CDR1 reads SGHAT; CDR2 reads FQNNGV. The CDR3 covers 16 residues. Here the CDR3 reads CACLPTLADTNNEQFF. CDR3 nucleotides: TGTGCTTGCCTCCCCACACTAGCGGATACCAACAATGAGCAGTTCTTC.

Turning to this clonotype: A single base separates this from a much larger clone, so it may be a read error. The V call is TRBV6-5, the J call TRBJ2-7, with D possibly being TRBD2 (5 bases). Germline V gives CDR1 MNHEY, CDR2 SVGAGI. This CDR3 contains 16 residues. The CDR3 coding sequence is TGTGCCAACAGTTACCGCCTTGGGAGTCAATCCTACGAGCAGTACTTC. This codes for CANSYRLGSQSYEQYF.

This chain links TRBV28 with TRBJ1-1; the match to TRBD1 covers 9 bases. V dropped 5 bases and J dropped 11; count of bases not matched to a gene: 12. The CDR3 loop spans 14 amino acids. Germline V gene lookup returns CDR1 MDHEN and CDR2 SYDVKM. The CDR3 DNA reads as TGTGCCAGCAGTATCGCAATGGGACAGGGTGAGGCTTTCTTT. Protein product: CASSIAMGQGEAFF.

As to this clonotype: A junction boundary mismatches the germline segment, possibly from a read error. In DNA form, the CDR3 reads TGTGCCATCTGTGACAGTTCCTACAGTGAGCAGTTCTTC. It is translated as CAICDSSYSEQFF. V and J are TRBV10-3 and TRBJ2-1, with a possible D match to TRBD1 (5 bases). The CDR3 spans 13 residues. The germline V gene has CDR1 ENHRY and CDR2 SYGVKD.

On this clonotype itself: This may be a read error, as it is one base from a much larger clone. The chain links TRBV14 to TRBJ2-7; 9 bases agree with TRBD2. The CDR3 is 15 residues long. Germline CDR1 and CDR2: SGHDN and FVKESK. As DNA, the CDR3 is TGTGCCAGCAACCAAGGCGGGAGGGGATCCTACGAGCAGTACTTC. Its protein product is CASNQGGRGSYEQYF.

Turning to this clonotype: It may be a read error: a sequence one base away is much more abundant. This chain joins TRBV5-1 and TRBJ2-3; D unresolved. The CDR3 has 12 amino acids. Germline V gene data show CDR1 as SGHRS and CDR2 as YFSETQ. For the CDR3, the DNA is TGCGCCAGCAGAGGCTCAGGAGATATGCAGTATTTT. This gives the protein CASRGSGDMQYF.

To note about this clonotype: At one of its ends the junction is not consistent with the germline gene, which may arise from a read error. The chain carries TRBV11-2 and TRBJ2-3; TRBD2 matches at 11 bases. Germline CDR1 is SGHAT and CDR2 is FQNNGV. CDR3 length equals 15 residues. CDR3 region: CPSSPGLAGPDSQYF. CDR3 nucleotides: TGTCCCAGCAGCCCTGGACTAGCGGGCCCAGATTCCCAGTATTTT.

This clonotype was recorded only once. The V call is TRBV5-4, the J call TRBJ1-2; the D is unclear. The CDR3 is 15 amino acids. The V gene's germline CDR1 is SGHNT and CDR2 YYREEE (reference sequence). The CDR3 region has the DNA TGTACTAGCAGTATTGAGAGGGAGGTGGTCTATGGCTACACCTTC. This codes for CTSSIEREVVYGYTF. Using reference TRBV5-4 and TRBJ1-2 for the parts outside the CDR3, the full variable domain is ETGVTQSPTHLIKTRGQQVTLRCSSQSGHNTVSWYQQALGQGPQFIFQYYREEENGRGNFPPRFSGLQFPNYSSELNVNALELDDSALYLCTSSIEREVVYGYTFGSGTRLTVV.